This TCR beta chain was captured by sequencing in a study of identical twins. This clonotype was seen only a few times. The antigen remains unidentified. Whole-study findings and limits: An excess of low generation probability was shown by twin-shared out-of-frame alpha sequences. The study drew conclusions from cross-sectional statistical analysis, not from following the same donors. Beta out-of-frame twin sharing showed a weaker excess.

CDR3 size: 19 residues. Per the germline V gene, CDR1 is SGHRS and CDR2 is YFSETQ. The trim removed 4 bases at V and 2 bases at J, leaving 17 bases unmatched. Addition of a universal primer site occurred through template switching, and cDNA carried unique molecular identifiers. TCRdb ran MiXCR on the 5' RACE reads and lists one entry per CDR3 protein. The sample includes more than 1.5 million distinct CDR3 sequences, more than 30% of them seen just once. This clonotype was obtained from a newborn girl in good health. The sample was cord blood. This sequence joins TRBV5-1 and TRBJ2-7, with TRBD2 matching 11 bases. In DNA, the CDR3 is TGCGCCAGCAGCCTTGGTAGGCTAGCGGGGGGATTAATCGCCTACGAGCAGTACTTC. Its protein is CASSLGRLAGGLIAYEQYF.